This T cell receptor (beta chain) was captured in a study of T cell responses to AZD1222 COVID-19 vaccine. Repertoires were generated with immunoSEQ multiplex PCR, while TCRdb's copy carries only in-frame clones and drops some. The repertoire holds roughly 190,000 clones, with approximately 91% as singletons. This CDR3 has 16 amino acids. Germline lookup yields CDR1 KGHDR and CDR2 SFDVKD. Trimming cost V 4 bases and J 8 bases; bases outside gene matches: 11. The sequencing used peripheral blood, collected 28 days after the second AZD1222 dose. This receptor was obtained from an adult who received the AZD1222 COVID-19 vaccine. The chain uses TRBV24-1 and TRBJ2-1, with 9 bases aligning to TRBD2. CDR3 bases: TGTGCCACCAGTGACTTAGCGGGAGCAAAGTCATATGAGCAGTTCTTC. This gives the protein CATSDLAGAKSYEQFF.